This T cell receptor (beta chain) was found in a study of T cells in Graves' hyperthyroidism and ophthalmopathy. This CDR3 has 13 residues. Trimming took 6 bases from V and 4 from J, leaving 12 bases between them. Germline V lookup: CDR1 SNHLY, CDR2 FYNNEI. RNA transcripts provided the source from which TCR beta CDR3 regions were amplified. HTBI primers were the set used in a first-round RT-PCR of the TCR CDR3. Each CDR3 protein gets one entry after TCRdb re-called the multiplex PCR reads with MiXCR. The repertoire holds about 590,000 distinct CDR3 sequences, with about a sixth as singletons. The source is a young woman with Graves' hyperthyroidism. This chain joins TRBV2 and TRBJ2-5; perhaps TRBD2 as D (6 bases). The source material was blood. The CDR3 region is CASSWGVAETQYF. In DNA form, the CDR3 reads TGTGCCAGCAGCTGGGGGGTGGCAGAGACCCAGTACTTC.